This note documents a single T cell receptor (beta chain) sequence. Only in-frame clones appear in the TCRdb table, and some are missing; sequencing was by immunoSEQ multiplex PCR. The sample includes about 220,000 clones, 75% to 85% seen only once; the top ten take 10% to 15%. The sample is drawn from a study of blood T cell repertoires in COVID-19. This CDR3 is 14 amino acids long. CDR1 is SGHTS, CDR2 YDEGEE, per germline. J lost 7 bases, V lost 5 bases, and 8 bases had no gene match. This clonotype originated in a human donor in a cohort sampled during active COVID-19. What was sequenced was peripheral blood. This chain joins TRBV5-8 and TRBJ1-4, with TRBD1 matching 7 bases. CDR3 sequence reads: CASSLTGLLEKLFF. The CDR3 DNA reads TGTGCCAGCAGTTTGACAGGGTTACTTGAAAAACTGTTTTTT.